This T cell receptor (beta chain) emerged from a study of blood T cells in healthy people across ages. The study's findings and limits: Roughly linearly, TCR beta diversity per million T cells fell as age increased.

Then a second PCR, running about 6 to 11 cycles, was carried out with a sample-barcoded 5' primer and a J-beta primer mix. TCRdb re-derived calls from the 5' RACE reads in MiXCR, one entry per CDR3 protein. The table lists about 1.4 million distinct CDR3 sequences, almost 60% of them singletons. Researchers collected around 10 milliliters of peripheral blood from every single donor. This clonotype was observed once. No antigen is known for it. The origin of this receptor is a man in his late teens or twenties in good health. Input material: blood.

The CDR3 loop is CASTKTGDRGNEQFF. The CDR3 coding sequence is TGTGCCAGCACCAAAACGGGAGATCGGGGCAATGAGCAGTTCTTC. The chain employs TRBV5-6 and TRBJ2-1, with D possibly matching TRBD2 (6 bases). CDR1 and CDR2 from the germline V gene are SGHDT and YYEEEE. The CDR3 covers 15 residues. Trimming pared 6 bases from V and 6 bases from J, leaving 19 bases between.